The present entry profiles one T cell receptor beta chain with its context. What it recognizes is unknown. This CDR3 comprises 16 residues. From germline, CDR1 is ENHRY and CDR2 SYGVKD. V was pared by 10 bases and J by 4 bases, with 25 bases between. TCR beta CDR3 region amplification was performed from RNA transcripts. HTBI primers were the set used in a first-round RT-PCR of the TCR CDR3. MiXCR, run by TCRdb on the multiplex PCR reads, gives a single entry per CDR3 protein. The sample includes roughly 500,000 distinct CDR3 sequences, roughly 45% seen only once; the top ten take around 44%. The data belong to a study of T cells in Graves' hyperthyroidism and ophthalmopathy. General study results and limits: Blood also contained most expanded thyroid clonotypes above 0.001. With a median lead of around 6.7 months before onset, the model predicted ophthalmopathy.

The sequence was collected from an adult woman with Graves' disease, either hyperthyroidism or ophthalmopathy (not recorded which). The chain uses TRBV10-3 and TRBJ2-5, with D perhaps assigned TRBD1 or TRBD2 (6 bases each). Sequenced sample: peripheral blood or thyroid tissue (not recorded which). The CDR3 bases are TGTGCCAGCAGGGACAAACTAGCAGCGGCCAGAGAGACCCAGTACTTC. The encoded protein is CASRDKLAAARETQYF.